This record looks at one T cell receptor beta chain sequence and its context. After isolation, RNA underwent reverse transcription to generate cDNA as the sequencing template. Using immunoSEQ multiplex PCR, the repertoire was profiled, and TCRdb retains in-frame clones only, with some absent. The sample includes roughly 150,000 clones, more than 55% seen only once; the top ten take 36%. This specimen comes from a study of CD8+ T cells in alopecia areata. CDR1 and CDR2 (germline): SGHDT, YYEEEE. Trimming took 5 bases from V and 10 from J, leaving 13 bases between them. The CDR3 runs 12 residues. Sample: CD8+ T cells sorted from blood. The clonotype comes from a human donor in good health. The rearrangement joins TRBV5-6 to TRBJ2-1, with D possibly being TRBD2 (6 bases). The CDR3 region has the DNA TGTGCCAGCAGTTGGGGACTCGGCGAGCAGTTCTTC. Protein: CASSWGLGEQFF.